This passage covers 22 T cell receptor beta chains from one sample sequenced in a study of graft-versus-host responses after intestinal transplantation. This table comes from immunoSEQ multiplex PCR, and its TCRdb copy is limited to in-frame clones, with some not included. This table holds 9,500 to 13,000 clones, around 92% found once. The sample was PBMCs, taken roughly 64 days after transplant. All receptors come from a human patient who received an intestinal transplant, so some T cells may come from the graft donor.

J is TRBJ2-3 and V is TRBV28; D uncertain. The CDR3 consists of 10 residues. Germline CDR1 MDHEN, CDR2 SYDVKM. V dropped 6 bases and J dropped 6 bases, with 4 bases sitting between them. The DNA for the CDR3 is TGTGCCAGCAGGGGCGATACGCAGTATTTT. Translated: CASRGDTQYF.

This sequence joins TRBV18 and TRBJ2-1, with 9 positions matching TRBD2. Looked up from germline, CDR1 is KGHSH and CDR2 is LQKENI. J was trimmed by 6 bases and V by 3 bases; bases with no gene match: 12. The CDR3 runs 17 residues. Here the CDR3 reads CASSPRGLSGRGNEQFF. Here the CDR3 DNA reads TGTGCCAGCTCACCCCGGGGTCTTAGCGGGAGAGGCAATGAGCAGTTCTTC.

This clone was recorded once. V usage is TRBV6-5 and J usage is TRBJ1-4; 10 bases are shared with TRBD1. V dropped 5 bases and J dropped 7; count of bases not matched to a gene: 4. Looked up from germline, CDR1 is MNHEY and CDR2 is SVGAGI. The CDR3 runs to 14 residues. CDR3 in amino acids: CASSAGTGVEKLFF. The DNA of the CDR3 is TGTGCCAGCAGTGCCGGGACAGGGGTTGAAAAACTGTTTTTT.

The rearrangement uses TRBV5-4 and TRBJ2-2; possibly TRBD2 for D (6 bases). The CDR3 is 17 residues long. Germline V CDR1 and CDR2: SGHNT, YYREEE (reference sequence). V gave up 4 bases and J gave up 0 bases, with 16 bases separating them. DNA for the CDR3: TGTGCCAGCAGCCCCTCGCCTGGCGGGGCGAACACCGGGGAGCTGTTTTTT. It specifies CASSPSPGGANTGELFF.

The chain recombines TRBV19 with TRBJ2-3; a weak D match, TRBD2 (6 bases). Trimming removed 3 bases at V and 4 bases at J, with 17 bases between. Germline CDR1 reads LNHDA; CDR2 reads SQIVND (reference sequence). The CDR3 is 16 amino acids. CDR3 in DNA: TGTGCCAGTAGTATTCGGCGGGCAGGGACTGCAGATACGCAGTATTTT. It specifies CASSIRRAGTADTQYF.

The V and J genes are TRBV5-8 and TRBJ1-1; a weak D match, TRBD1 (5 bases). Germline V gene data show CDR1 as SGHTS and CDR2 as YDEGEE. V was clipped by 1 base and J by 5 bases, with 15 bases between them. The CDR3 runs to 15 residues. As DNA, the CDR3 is TGTGCCAGCAGCTTGCCCCGAGGCGAGGGGACTGAAGCTTTCTTT. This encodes CASSLPRGEGTEAFF. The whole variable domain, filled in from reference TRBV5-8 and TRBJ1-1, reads EAGVTQSPTHLIKTRGQQATLRCSPISGHTSVYWYQQALGLGLQFLLWYDEGEERNRGNFPPRFSGRQFPNYSSELNVNALELEDSALYLCASSLPRGEGTEAFFGQGTRLTVV.

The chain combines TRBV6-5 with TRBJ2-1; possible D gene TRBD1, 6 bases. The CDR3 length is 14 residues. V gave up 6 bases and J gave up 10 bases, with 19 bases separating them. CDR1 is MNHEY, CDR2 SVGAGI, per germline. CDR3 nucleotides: TGTGCCAGCAGCAGCGCCGGGACCAGGGGAGAGCAGTTCTTC. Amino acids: CASSSAGTRGEQFF.

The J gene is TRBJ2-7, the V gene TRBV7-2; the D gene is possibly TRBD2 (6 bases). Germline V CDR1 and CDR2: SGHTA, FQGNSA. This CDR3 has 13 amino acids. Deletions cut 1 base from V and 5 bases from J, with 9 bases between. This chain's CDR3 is CASSLEGGNEQYF. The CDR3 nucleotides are TGTGCCAGCAGCTTAGAGGGAGGTAACGAGCAGTACTTC.

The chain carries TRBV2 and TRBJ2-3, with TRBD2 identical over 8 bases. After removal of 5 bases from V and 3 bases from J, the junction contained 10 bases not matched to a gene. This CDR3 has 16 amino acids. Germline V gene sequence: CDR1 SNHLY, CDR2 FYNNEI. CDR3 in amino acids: CASSLPGLVGTDTQYF. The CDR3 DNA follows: TGTGCCAGCAGTCTCCCGGGACTAGTGGGGACAGATACGCAGTATTTT.

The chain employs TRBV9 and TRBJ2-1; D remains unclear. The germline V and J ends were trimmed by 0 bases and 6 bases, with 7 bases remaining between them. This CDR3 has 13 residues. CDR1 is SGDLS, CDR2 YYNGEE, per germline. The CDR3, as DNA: TGTGCCAGCAGCGTAGCGACCACCAATGAGCAGTTCTTC. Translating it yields CASSVATTNEQFF.

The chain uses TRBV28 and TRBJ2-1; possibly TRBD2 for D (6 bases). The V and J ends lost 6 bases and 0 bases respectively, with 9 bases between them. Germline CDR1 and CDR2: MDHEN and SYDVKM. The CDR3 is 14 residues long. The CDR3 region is CASRLASSYNEQFF. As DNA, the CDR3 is TGTGCCAGCAGGCTAGCGAGCTCCTACAATGAGCAGTTCTTC.

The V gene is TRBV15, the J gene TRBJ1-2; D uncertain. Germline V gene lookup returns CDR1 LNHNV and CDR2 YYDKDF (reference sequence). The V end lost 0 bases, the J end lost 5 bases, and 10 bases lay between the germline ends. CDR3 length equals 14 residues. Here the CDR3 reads CATSREWVEYGYTF. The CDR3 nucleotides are TGTGCCACCAGCAGAGAATGGGTAGAATATGGCTACACCTTC. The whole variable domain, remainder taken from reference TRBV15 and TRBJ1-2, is DAMVIQNPRYQVTQFGKPVTLSCSQTLNHNVMYWYQQKSSQAPKLLFHYYDKDFNNEADTPDNFQSRRPNTSFCFLDIRSPGLGDTAMYLCATSREWVEYGYTFGSGTRLTVV.

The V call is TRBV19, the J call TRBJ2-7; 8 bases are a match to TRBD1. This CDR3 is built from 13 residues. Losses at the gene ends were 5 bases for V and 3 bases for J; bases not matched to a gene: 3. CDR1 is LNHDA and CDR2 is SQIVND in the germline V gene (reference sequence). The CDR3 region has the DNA TGTGCCAGTAGTCCAGGGGGCGGCTACGAGCAGTACTTC. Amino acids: CASSPGGGYEQYF. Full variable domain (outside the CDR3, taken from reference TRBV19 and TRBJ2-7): DGGITQSPKYLFRKEGQNVTLSCEQNLNHDAMYWYRQDPGQGLRLIYYSQIVNDFQKGDIAEGYSVSREKKESFPLTVTSAQKNPTAFYLCASSPGGGYEQYFGPGTRLTVT.

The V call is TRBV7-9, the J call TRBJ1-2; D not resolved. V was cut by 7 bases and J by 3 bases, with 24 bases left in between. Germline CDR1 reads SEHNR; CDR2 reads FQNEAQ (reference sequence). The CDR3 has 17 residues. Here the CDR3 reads CASTIGRTAPRDYGYTF. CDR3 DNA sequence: TGTGCCAGCACTATAGGGAGGACCGCGCCGAGGGACTATGGCTACACCTTC.

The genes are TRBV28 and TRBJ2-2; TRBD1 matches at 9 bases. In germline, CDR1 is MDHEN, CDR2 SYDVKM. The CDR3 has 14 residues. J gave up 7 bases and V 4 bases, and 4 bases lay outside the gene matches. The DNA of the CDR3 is TGTGCCAGCAGTTGGGGACAGGGTGGCGGGGAGCTGTTTTTT. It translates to CASSWGQGGGELFF.

CDR3 loop: CASSLAGGDRTYEQYF. DNA of the CDR3: TGCGCCAGCAGCTTGGCCGGGGGGGATCGCACCTACGAGCAGTACTTC. The rearrangement links TRBV5-1 to TRBJ2-7; the match to TRBD2 covers 8 bases. Trimming at V came to 0 bases and at J to 2 bases, leaving 7 bases not matched to a gene. This CDR3 has 16 residues. Germline V gene sequence: CDR1 SGHRS, CDR2 YFSETQ. Full variable domain (rest looked up from reference TRBV5-1 and TRBJ2-7): KAGVTQTPRYLIKTRGQQVTLSCSPISGHRSVSWYQQTPGQGLQFLFEYFSETQRNKGNFPGRFSGRQFSNSRSEMNVSTLELGDSALYLCASSLAGGDRTYEQYFGPGTRLTVT.

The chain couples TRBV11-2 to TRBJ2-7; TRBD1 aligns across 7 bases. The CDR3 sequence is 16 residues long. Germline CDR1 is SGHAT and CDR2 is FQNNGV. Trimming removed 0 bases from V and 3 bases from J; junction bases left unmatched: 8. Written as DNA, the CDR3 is TGTGCCAGCAGCTTAGACACTTGGACAGGATACTACGAGCAGTACTTC. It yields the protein CASSLDTWTGYYEQYF.

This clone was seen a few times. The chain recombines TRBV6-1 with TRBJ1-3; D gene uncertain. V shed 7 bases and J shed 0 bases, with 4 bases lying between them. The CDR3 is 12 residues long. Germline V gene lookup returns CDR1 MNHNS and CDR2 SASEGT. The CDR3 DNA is TGTGCCAGCACCATCTCTGGAAACACCATATATTTT. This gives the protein CASTISGNTIYF.

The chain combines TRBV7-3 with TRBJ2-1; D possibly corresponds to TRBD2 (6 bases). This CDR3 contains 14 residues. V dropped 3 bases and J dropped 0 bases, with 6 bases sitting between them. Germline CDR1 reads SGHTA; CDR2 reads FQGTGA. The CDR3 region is CASSLTSSYNEQFF. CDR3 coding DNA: TGTGCCAGCAGCTTGACTAGCTCCTACAATGAGCAGTTCTTC.

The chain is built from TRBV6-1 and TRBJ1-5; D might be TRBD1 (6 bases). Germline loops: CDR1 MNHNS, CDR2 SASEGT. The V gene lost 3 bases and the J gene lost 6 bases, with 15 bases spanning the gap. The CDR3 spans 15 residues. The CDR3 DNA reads TGTGCCAGCAGTGACTGGGGGGGCCGCGGTCAGCCCCAGCATTTT. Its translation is CASSDWGGRGQPQHF.

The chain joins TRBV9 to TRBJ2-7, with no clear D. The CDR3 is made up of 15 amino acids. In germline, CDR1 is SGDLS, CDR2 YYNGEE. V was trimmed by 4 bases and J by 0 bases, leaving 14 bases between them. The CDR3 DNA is TGTGCCAGCAGCCCCGTCCCTAGTCCCTCCTACGAGCAGTACTTC. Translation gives CASSPVPSPSYEQYF.

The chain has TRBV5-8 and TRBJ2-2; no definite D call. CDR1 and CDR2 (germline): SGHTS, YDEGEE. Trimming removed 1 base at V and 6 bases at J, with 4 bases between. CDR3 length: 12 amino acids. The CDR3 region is CASSLWAGELFF. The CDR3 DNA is TGTGCCAGCAGCTTGTGGGCCGGGGAGCTGTTTTTT.